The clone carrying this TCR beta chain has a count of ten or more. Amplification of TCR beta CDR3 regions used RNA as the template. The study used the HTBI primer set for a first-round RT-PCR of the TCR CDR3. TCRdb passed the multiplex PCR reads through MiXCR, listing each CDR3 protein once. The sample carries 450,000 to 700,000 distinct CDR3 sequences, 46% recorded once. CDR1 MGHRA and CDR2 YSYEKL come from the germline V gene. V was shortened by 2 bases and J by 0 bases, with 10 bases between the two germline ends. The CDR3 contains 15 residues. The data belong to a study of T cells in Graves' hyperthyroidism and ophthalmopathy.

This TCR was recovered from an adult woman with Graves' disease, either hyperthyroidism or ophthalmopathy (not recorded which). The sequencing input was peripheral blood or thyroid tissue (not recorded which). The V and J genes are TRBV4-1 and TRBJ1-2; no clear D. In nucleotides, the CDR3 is TGCGCCAGCAGCCAAACGACATTAGCTAACTATGGCTACACCTTC. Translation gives CASSQTTLANYGYTF.